This T cell receptor (beta chain) was retrieved from a study of neoadjuvant anti-PD-1 for oral cavity cancer. The study, taken as a whole, reports: Each response group had just a few patients in TCR analyses.

As to this clone: Its antigen is still unknown.

Trimming took 1 base from V and 3 from J, leaving 4 bases between them. This CDR3 is built from 12 residues. Looked up from germline, CDR1 is SGHDN and CDR2 is FVKESK. Clones were read by immunoSEQ multiplex PCR, and TCRdb kept only the in-frame ones, dropping some. This table holds roughly 15,000 clones, around 71% found once. Time point reported: after neoadjuvant nivolumab, at surgical resection. This sequence was found in a person aged 40 to 85 with oral cavity squamous cell carcinoma. The rearrangement links TRBV14 to TRBJ2-7, with D unclear. Specimen: PBMCs, collected after nivolumab (anti-PD-1) treatment. The CDR3 loop reads CASSQVLYEQYF. In nucleotides, the CDR3 is TGTGCCAGCAGCCAAGTCCTCTACGAGCAGTACTTC. Based on the CDR3 plus reference TRBV14 and TRBJ2-7, the full variable domain is EAGVTQFPSHSVIEKGQTVTLRCDPISGHDNLYWYRRVMGKEIKFLLHFVKESKQDESGMPNNRFLAERTGGTYSTLKVQPAELEDSGVYFCASSQVLYEQYFGPGTRLTVT.